These 10 T cell receptor beta chains were sequenced from one sample in a study of vaccination effects on CD4 cells after COVID-19. Sequencing used immunoSEQ multiplex PCR; TCRdb keeps in-frame clones, though not all of them. Of 70,000 or so clones in the sample, about four fifths were seen once. Their target antigens are unknown. CD4+ T cells specific for antigen were expanded with viral peptide pools by the ViraFEST assay before sequencing. Following culture for more than 9 days, CD4+ T cells were isolated. Previously uninfected by SARS-CoV-2, the vaccine recipients also showed negative nucleocapsid antibodies. This specimen consisted of CD4+ T cells from PBMCs cultured with HCoV-NL63 spike peptides, obtained before COVID-19 vaccination. The receptors come from a human donor who received a COVID-19 vaccine.

This clone was seen a handful of times. The chain joins TRBV6-5 to TRBJ1-2, with TRBD1 identical over 9 bases. The CDR3 sequence is 15 residues long. After removal of 6 bases from V and 4 bases from J, the junction contained 9 bases not matched to a gene. Germline V lookup: CDR1 MNHEY, CDR2 SVGAGI. CDR3 bases: TGTGCCAGCAGAGCGGGACAGGGTGTTAGCTATGGCTACACCTTC. Its protein is CASRAGQGVSYGYTF.

The chain uses TRBV3-1 (or the pseudogene TRBV3-2) and TRBJ1-6; D remains ambiguous. Looked up from germline, CDR1 is LGHDT and CDR2 is YNNKEL (reference sequence). Trimming removed 9 bases from V and 3 bases from J, with 15 bases in between. The CDR3 contains 15 residues. CDR3 protein: CASRPRSFYNSPLHF. The CDR3, as DNA: TGTGCCAGTAGACCTCGGAGTTTCTATAATTCACCCCTCCACTTT.

The rearrangement links TRBV19 to TRBJ1-1; 10 bases map to TRBD1. The V segment lost 6 bases and the J segment 4 bases; nucleotides outside the gene matches: 5. Germline V gives CDR1 LNHDA, CDR2 SQIVND (reference sequence). The CDR3 has 14 amino acids. This CDR3 reads CASSRTGGITEAFF. The CDR3, as DNA: TGTGCCAGTAGCCGGACAGGGGGTATCACTGAAGCTTTCTTT.

J is TRBJ1-2 and V is TRBV5-3; TRBD1 matches 10 bases. TRBV5-3 is known as an ORF, though its function is uncertain. This CDR3 region has 15 residues. The V segment lost 3 bases and the J segment 8 bases; nucleotides outside the gene matches: 10. This CDR3 is CARSSRDRGRRGYTF. CDR3 bases: TGTGCCAGAAGCTCACGAGACAGGGGGCGCCGAGGCTACACCTTC.

The V call is TRBV6-6, the J call TRBJ1-6; the match to TRBD1 covers 8 bases. The germline V gene encodes CDR1 MNHNY and CDR2 SVGAGI (reference sequence). Trimming removed 6 bases from V and 8 bases from J; junction bases left unmatched: 9. The CDR3 runs to 15 residues. The CDR3, as DNA: TGTGCCAGCAGGGGGGAGACAGGGGTGGATTCACCCCTCCACTTT. Protein sequence: CASRGETGVDSPLHF.

The V gene is TRBV24-1, the J gene TRBJ2-3; D might be TRBD1 (7 bases). The germline V gene encodes CDR1 KGHDR and CDR2 SFDVKD. The CDR3 has 13 residues. Trimming pared 7 bases from V and 7 bases from J, leaving 14 bases between. CDR3 DNA sequence: TGTGCCACCAGCGCGGGACAGCATTATACGCAGTATTTT. Protein: CATSAGQHYTQYF.

This clone was seen a handful of times. The chain joins TRBV15 to TRBJ1-3; no reliable D call. The CDR3 loop spans 15 amino acids. V was pared by 3 bases and J by 0 bases, with 9 bases between. Germline V gene sequence: CDR1 LNHNV, CDR2 YYDKDF (reference sequence). CDR3 in DNA: TGTGCCACCAGCAGTCTCCGCTTCTCTGGAAACACCATATATTTT. Its protein is CATSSLRFSGNTIYF. The full variable domain, completed using reference TRBV15 and TRBJ1-3, is DAMVIQNPRYQVTQFGKPVTLSCSQTLNHNVMYWYQQKSSQAPKLLFHYYDKDFNNEADTPDNFQSRRPNTSFCFLDIRSPGLGDTAMYLCATSSLRFSGNTIYFGEGSWLTVV.

The chain combines TRBV30 with TRBJ1-2; no reliable D call. Trimming took 7 bases from V and 4 from J, leaving 19 bases between them. From germline, CDR1 is GTSNPN and CDR2 SVGIG (reference sequence). The CDR3 consists of 14 residues. The CDR3 DNA sequence: TGTGCCTCCTCGCGTGACGAGCTTGCCTATGGCTACACCTTC. Protein sequence: CASSRDELAYGYTF.

This clone was seen a single time. The chain combines TRBV6-2 or TRBV6-3 with TRBJ2-7; D gene ambiguous. Trimming pared 6 bases from V and 0 bases from J, leaving 12 bases between. The CDR3 sequence is 14 residues long. The germline V gene has CDR1 MNHEY and CDR2 SVGEGT. CDR3 amino acids: CASSPLDTSYEQYV. The CDR3 nucleotides are TGTGCCAGCAGCCCCCTCGACACCTCCTACGAGCAGTACGTC.

The chain carries TRBV7-3 and TRBJ2-5, with 10 bases identical to TRBD2. Germline CDR1 and CDR2: SGHTA and FQGTGA. The V and J ends lost 0 bases and 4 bases, in that order; junction bases with no gene match: 5. The CDR3 extends over 16 amino acids. CDR3 nucleotides: TGTGCCAGCAGCTTAACGATAGCGGGGGGTTTAGAGACCCAGTACTTC. As protein: CASSLTIAGGLETQYF.